The clone carrying this T cell receptor (beta chain) turned up a few times. The antigen is undetermined. The data were taken from a study of cytomegalovirus exposure and HLA in healthy donors. In the study overall: Out of about 180 million T cells, an earlier analysis found roughly 110 million unique TCR beta sequences in total. The study's findings and limits: Among donors in an Asian-associated ancestry cluster, a later analysis reportedly found fewer N-insertions than the roughly 650-donor mean. Solely CMV serostatus was available to characterize immune exposure.

The CDR3 totals 11 residues. The V and J ends lost 5 bases and 10 bases respectively, with 9 bases between them. Germline loops: CDR1 SEHNR, CDR2 FQNEAQ (reference sequence). Primers: 60 Vbeta forward and 13 Jbeta reverse. Generated by immunoSEQ multiplex PCR, the TCRdb table keeps only in-frame clones and is missing some. The sample lists 150,000 to 200,000 clones; 76% were seen once. The specimen was PBMCs. The chain joins TRBV7-9 to TRBJ2-1; D possibly corresponds to TRBD1 (5 bases). The sequence was collected from a female donor in good health and CMV-seronegative. The CDR3 DNA reads TGTGCCAGCAGCGGGGCGTTGGAGCAGTTCTTC. Its translation: CASSGALEQFF.